Below are 27 T cell receptor beta chains sequenced from a single sample in a study of response to subunit inactivated influenza vaccine. TCRdb passed the RT-PCR reads through MiXCR, listing each CDR3 protein once. The sample carries around 760,000 distinct CDR3 sequences, 14% recorded once. The sequenced sample was PBMCs from blood, obtained less than 15 days before vaccination. The receptors come from a middle-aged man who received an inactivated influenza vaccine.

This clonotype was seen a handful of times. V and J are TRBV10-3 and TRBJ2-5; D is uncertain. This CDR3 is built from 12 residues. V lost 8 bases, J lost 4 bases, and 11 bases lay in between. CDR1 and CDR2 (germline): ENHRY, SYGVKD. Here the CDR3 reads CAISKTGETQYF. CDR3 coding DNA: TGTGCCATCTCCAAAACCGGAGAGACCCAGTACTTC.

This clonotype occurred a few times. The rearrangement uses TRBV5-1 and TRBJ2-5; D may match TRBD1 or TRBD2 (5 bases each). This CDR3 region has 12 residues. V was pared by 0 bases and J by 11 bases, with 11 bases between. Germline CDR1 SGHRS, CDR2 YFSETQ. CDR3 sequence reads: CASSLDTGPQYF. DNA of the CDR3: TGCGCCAGCAGCTTGGATACGGGGCCGCAGTACTTC.

Only a few counts were recorded for this clonotype. V is TRBV12-3 or TRBV12-4 and J is TRBJ1-2; 12 bases are shared with TRBD1. The CDR3 contains 15 residues. The junction had 7 bases not matched to a gene; V was cut back by 1 base and J by 10 bases. CDR3 amino acids: CASSLGPGTGGDYTF. The CDR3 coding sequence is TGTGCCAGCAGTTTAGGACCCGGGACAGGGGGCGACTACACCTTC.

The table lists this clonotype with a few counts. CDR3 sequence (DNA): TGCAGTGCAGATAAAAATGAGCAGTTCTTC. The encoded protein is CSADKNEQFF. This chain links TRBV20-1 with TRBJ2-1; D is uncertain. Germline V gene data show CDR1 as DFQATT and CDR2 as SNEGSKA (reference sequence). Between the trimmed V and J ends, which lost 6 bases and 7 bases, there was a span of 7 bases. The CDR3 loop spans 10 amino acids.

This clonotype showed up just a few times. The gene calls are TRBV7-2 and TRBJ2-7; 7 bases map to TRBD2. The germline CDR1 and CDR2 sequences are SGHTA and FQGNSA. Trimming at V came to 3 bases and at J to 0 bases, leaving 11 bases not matched to a gene. CDR3 size: 17 residues. CDR3 in amino acids: CASSLSRSGRSSYEQYF. For the CDR3, the DNA is TGTGCCAGCAGCTTGTCCCGTAGCGGGCGAAGCTCCTACGAGCAGTACTTC.

This clonotype showed up just a few times. V and J are TRBV7-9 and TRBJ2-1, with D possibly TRBD1 on 5 matching bases. The V end lost 8 bases, the J end lost 8 bases, and 13 bases lay between the germline ends. Looked up from germline, CDR1 is SEHNR and CDR2 is FQNEAQ (reference sequence). The CDR3 is 12 residues long. CDR3 sequence reads: CASGAGWHEQFF. The CDR3 nucleotides are TGTGCCAGCGGCGCAGGGTGGCATGAGCAGTTCTTC.

This clonotype was detected a few times. This sequence joins TRBV29-1 and TRBJ2-6; D assignment may be TRBD1 or TRBD2 (5 bases each). Germline CDR1 is SQVTM and CDR2 is ANQGSEA. The ends were cut back, 6 bases at V and 0 bases at J, with 9 bases in the middle. The CDR3 loop spans 14 amino acids. The CDR3 loop is CSVGTLSGANVLTF. CDR3 coding DNA: TGCAGCGTCGGGACCCTCTCTGGGGCCAACGTCCTGACTTTC.

The chain uses TRBV25-1 and TRBJ2-7; TRBD1 agrees at 8 bases. This CDR3 contains 15 residues. Germline V gives CDR1 MGHDK, CDR2 SYGVNS. The trim removed 3 bases at V and 3 bases at J, leaving 7 bases unmatched. This CDR3 reads CASSEWTGRFYEQYF. The CDR3 DNA sequence: TGTGCCAGCAGTGAGTGGACAGGGAGGTTCTACGAGCAGTACTTC.

V is TRBV6-2 or TRBV6-3 and J is TRBJ1-2; D is undetermined. CDR1 and CDR2 (germline): MNHEY, SVGEGT. The CDR3 runs 11 residues. Trimming took off 7 bases at V and 4 bases at J, with 7 bases between the two ends. The CDR3 DNA is TGTGCCAGCAAACAGTCCTATGGCTACACCTTC. It encodes CASKQSYGYTF.

This clonotype was found many times. The chain has TRBV2 and TRBJ2-7; D is ambiguous. With 4 bases removed from V and 0 bases from J, the gap between germline ends came to 10 bases. Germline V CDR1 and CDR2: SNHLY, FYNNEI. The CDR3 contains 14 residues. CDR3 nucleotide sequence: TGTGCCAGCAGTGTGGGCGGCCGCTCCTACGAGCAGTACTTC. It translates to CASSVGGRSYEQYF.

This clonotype was picked up many times. This chain connects TRBV12-3 or TRBV12-4 to TRBJ2-3; possible D gene TRBD1, 5 bases. V shed 3 bases and J shed 9 bases, with 7 bases lying between them. The CDR3 is 11 amino acids. In DNA form, the CDR3 reads TGTGCCAGCAGTTTTGCAGGGACGCAGTATTTT. Translated, it gives CASSFAGTQYF.

This clonotype was observed a few times. The V call is TRBV6-1, the J call TRBJ2-2; 8 nucleotides line up with TRBD1. Germline V lookup: CDR1 MNHNS, CDR2 SASEGT. This CDR3 is 14 amino acids long. Losses at the gene ends were 5 bases for V and 7 bases for J; bases not matched to a gene: 6. The CDR3 sequence is CASSTTGGGGELFF. CDR3 nucleotides: TGTGCCAGCAGTACCACAGGGGGTGGCGGGGAGCTGTTTTTT.

This chain links TRBV10-3 with TRBJ2-6, with D possibly TRBD1 on 7 matching bases. CDR1 is ENHRY and CDR2 is SYGVKD in the germline V gene. V lost 0 bases, J lost 4 bases, and 16 bases lay in between. The CDR3 has 18 residues. The CDR3 DNA reads TGTGCCATCAGTGAGTCGATAGGAGGGGGCGTCGGGGCCAACGTCCTGACTTTC. Translating gives CAISESIGGGVGANVLTF.

The rearrangement uses TRBV9 and TRBJ2-7; D not certain. The germline V gene has CDR1 SGDLS and CDR2 YYNGEE. V was shortened by 0 bases and J by 2 bases, with 12 bases between the two germline ends. The CDR3 extends over 15 amino acids. The CDR3 DNA follows: TGTGCCAGCAGCGTAGGTTTGGACGCAACCTACGAGCAGTACTTC. Amino acids: CASSVGLDATYEQYF.

This clonotype was seen at least ten times. V and J are TRBV10-3 and TRBJ2-2; 9 nucleotides agree with TRBD2. The CDR3 runs to 16 residues. With 2 bases clipped from V and 2 bases from J, the junction kept 3 bases outside the gene matches. From germline, CDR1 is ENHRY and CDR2 SYGVKD. The CDR3 coding sequence is TGTGCCATCAGTGAGAGCGGGGGGTCTAACACCGGGGAGCTGTTTTTT. Protein product: CAISESGGSNTGELFF.

This clonotype was observed a few times. The chain joins TRBV4-1 to TRBJ1-6; 7 positions agree with TRBD1. J gave up 7 bases and V 3 bases, and 9 bases lay outside the gene matches. CDR1 and CDR2 (germline): MGHRA, YSYEKL. CDR3 length: 16 amino acids. The CDR3 sequence: CASSHGRTGLNSPLHF. CDR3 DNA: TGCGCCAGCAGCCACGGAAGGACAGGCCTGAATTCACCCCTCCACTTT.

V usage is TRBV20-1 and J usage is TRBJ2-7; 7 positions agree with TRBD2. The length of the CDR3 is 13 residues. Germline CDR1 is DFQATT and CDR2 is SNEGSKA (reference sequence). The ends lost 1 base at V and 4 bases at J; junction bases unmatched: 4. The CDR3 loop reads CSARGGSRYEQYF. The CDR3, as DNA: TGCAGTGCTAGAGGCGGGAGCCGGTACGAGCAGTACTTC.

The chain uses TRBV7-9 and TRBJ2-5; no firm D call. The CDR3 runs 11 residues. The germline V gene encodes CDR1 SEHNR and CDR2 FQNEAQ (reference sequence). The V end was cut by 7 bases, the J end by 5 bases, with 8 bases between. The CDR3 DNA is TGTGCCAGCACCCTAGGGGAGACCCAGTACTTC. Protein product: CASTLGETQYF.

In its sample, this clonotype was seen a few times. The CDR3 nucleotides read TGTGCCAGCAAACTCCGAGGTGAGCAGTTCTTC. This sequence encodes CASKLRGEQFF. This chain uses TRBV12-3 or TRBV12-4 with TRBJ2-1; D is ambiguous. Trimming took off 7 bases at V and 9 bases at J, with 10 bases between the two ends. The CDR3 extends over 11 amino acids.

This clonotype was observed a handful of times. V is TRBV7-2 and J is TRBJ2-5; possibly TRBD2 for D (6 bases). Deletions cut 4 bases from V and 0 bases from J, with 15 bases between. This CDR3 has 16 amino acids. Germline V gives CDR1 SGHTA, CDR2 FQGNSA. The CDR3 protein is CASSSKRVGNQETQYF. CDR3 DNA sequence: TGTGCCAGCAGCTCAAAGCGGGTGGGAAACCAAGAGACCCAGTACTTC.

CDR3 coding DNA: TGTGCCAGCAGTTCCTACGGACTAGCGGGAGTAAGAGGGTATGAGCAGTTCTTC. Its translation is CASSSYGLAGVRGYEQFF. The V call is TRBV28, the J call TRBJ2-1; 13 bases fit TRBD2. With V trimmed by 4 bases and J by 8 bases, 14 bases remained unmatched. From germline, CDR1 is MDHEN and CDR2 SYDVKM. The CDR3 contains 18 residues.

This clonotype has a handful of counts. The V call is TRBV5-1, the J call TRBJ2-3; D is perhaps TRBD2 (7 bases). The V end lost 4 bases, the J end lost 0 bases, and 24 bases lay between the germline ends. The CDR3 is made up of 19 amino acids. CDR1 is SGHRS and CDR2 is YFSETQ in the germline V gene. The chain's CDR3 is CASSLFNGAGATSTDTQYF. The DNA for the CDR3 is TGCGCCAGCAGCCTCTTTAACGGGGCGGGGGCAACTAGCACAGATACGCAGTATTTT.

The sample holds a few counts of this clonotype. The chain employs TRBV6-2 or TRBV6-3 and TRBJ1-1; weak D call: TRBD1 (6 bases). In germline, CDR1 is MNHEY, CDR2 SVGEGT. This CDR3 is built from 13 residues. V gave up 8 bases and J gave up 6 bases, with 16 bases separating them. CDR3 sequence reads: CASRWNRDAEAFF. The CDR3 DNA reads as TGTGCCAGCCGCTGGAACAGGGACGCTGAAGCTTTCTTT.

A few counts support this clonotype. The genes are TRBV4-1 and TRBJ2-7; possibly TRBD1 for D (6 bases). There are 15 residues in the CDR3. V lost 2 bases to trimming and J lost 3 bases, with 14 bases between them. CDR1 and CDR2 (germline): MGHRA, YSYEKL. CDR3 in amino acids: CASSQISGQGYEQYF. CDR3 DNA sequence: TGCGCCAGCAGCCAAATATCGGGACAAGGCTACGAGCAGTACTTC.

The chain employs TRBV7-6 and TRBJ2-3; the match to TRBD2 covers 8 bases. CDR3 length equals 16 residues. V lost 5 bases to trimming and J lost 3 bases; unmatched junction nucleotides: 10. CDR1 is SGHVS and CDR2 is FNYEAQ in the germline V gene. CDR3 amino acids: CASSNGAVAGTDTQYF. CDR3 nucleotides: TGTGCCAGCAGCAATGGGGCGGTAGCGGGGACAGATACGCAGTATTTT.

The sample holds a few counts of this clonotype. The chain carries TRBV7-9 and TRBJ1-1; 7 bases align to TRBD1. Germline lookup yields CDR1 SEHNR and CDR2 FQNEAQ (reference sequence). With V trimmed by 5 bases and J by 11 bases, 17 bases remained unmatched. This CDR3 comprises 15 residues. CDR3 coding DNA: TGTGCCAGCAGCGAATTACTACAGGGGCCAGGTGAGGCTTTCTTT. This translates into CASSELLQGPGEAFF.

This clonotype was counted many times. The V call is TRBV5-4, the J call TRBJ2-1; TRBD2 aligns across 7 bases. CDR3 length: 14 amino acids. The V gene end was trimmed by 2 bases and the J gene end by 3 bases; junction bases not matched to a gene: 2. Germline V gives CDR1 SGHNT, CDR2 YYREEE (reference sequence). The CDR3 DNA reads as TGTGCCAGCAGCTTCGGGACTAACTACAATGAGCAGTTCTTC. This encodes CASSFGTNYNEQFF. The entire variable domain, with the rest obtained from reference TRBV5-4 and TRBJ2-1, is as follows: ETGVTQSPTHLIKTRGQQVTLRCSSQSGHNTVSWYQQALGQGPQFIFQYYREEENGRGNFPPRFSGLQFPNYSSELNVNALELDDSALYLCASSFGTNYNEQFFGPGTRLTVL.